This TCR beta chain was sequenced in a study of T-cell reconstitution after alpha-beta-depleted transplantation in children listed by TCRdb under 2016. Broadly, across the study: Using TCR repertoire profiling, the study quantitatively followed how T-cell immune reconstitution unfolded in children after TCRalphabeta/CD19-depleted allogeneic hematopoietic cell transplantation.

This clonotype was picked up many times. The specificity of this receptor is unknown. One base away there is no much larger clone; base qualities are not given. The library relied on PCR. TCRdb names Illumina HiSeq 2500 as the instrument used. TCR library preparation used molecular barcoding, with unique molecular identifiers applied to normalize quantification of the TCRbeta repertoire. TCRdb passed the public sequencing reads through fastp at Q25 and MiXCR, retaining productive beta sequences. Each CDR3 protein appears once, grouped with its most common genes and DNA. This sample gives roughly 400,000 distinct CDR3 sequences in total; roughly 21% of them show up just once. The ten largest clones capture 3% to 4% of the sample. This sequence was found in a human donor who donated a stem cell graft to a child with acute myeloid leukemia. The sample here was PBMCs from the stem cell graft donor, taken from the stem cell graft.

The CDR3 loop reads CASSAEDRSQTQYF. The DNA sequence reads TGTGCCAGCAGCGCTGAGGACAGGTCACAGACCCAGTACTTC. The rearranged segments are TRBV9 and TRBJ2-5; 7 bases in the junction line up with TRBD1. The CDR3 spans 14 residues, from the cysteine through the phenylalanine. The sequence is cut down to CDR3 DNA, 42 bases in frame from base 1. CDR1 and CDR2 are read off the germline V gene as SGDLS and YYNGEE. The junction shows trimming of 3 bases on V and 6 bases on J, and the gene matches do not reach 8 bases of it.